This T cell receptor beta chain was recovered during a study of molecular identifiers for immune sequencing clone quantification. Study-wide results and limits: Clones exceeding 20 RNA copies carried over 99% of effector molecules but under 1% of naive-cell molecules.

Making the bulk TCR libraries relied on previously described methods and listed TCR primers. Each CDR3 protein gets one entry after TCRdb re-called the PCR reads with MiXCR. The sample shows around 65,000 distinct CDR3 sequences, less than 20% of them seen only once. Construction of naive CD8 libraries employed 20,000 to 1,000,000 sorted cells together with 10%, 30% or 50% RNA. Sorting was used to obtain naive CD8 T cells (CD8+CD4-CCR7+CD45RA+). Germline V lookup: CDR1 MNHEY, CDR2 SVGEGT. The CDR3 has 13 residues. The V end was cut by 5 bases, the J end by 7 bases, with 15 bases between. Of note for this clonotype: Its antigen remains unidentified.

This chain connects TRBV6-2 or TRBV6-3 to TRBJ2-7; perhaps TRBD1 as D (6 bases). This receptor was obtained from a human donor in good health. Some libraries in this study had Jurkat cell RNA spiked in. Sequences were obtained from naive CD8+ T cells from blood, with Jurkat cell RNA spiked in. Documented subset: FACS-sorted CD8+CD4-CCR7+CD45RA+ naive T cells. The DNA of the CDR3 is TGTGCCAGCAGTCAGACAGGCCTGGGGGAGCAGTACTTC. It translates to CASSQTGLGEQYF.